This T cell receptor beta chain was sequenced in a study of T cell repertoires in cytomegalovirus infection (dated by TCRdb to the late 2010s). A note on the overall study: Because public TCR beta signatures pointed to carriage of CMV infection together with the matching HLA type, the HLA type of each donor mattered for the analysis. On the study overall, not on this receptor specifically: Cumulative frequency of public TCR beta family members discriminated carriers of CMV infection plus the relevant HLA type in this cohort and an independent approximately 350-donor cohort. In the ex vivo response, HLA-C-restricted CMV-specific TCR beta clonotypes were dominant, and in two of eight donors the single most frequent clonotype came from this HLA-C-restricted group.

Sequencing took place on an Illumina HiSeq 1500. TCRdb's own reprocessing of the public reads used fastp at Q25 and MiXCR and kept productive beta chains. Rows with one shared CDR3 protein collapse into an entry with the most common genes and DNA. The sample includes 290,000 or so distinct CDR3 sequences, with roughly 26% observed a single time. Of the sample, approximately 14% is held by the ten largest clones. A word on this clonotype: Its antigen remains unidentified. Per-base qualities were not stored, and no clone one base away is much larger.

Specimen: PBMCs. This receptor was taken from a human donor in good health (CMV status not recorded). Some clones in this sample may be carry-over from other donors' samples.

The CDR3 sequence is CSVEYPGQGLDEQYF. The nucleotide sequence is TGCAGCGTCGAGTATCCGGGACAGGGGTTGGATGAGCAGTACTTC. The rearranged segments are TRBV29-1 and TRBJ2-7; 10 middle bases align to TRBD1. Via the germline V gene, CDR1 is SQVTM and CDR2 ANQGSEA. There are 15 amino acids in the CDR3, from cysteine to phenylalanine inclusive. The kept DNA is CDR3 alone, 45 bases in frame from the first base. Trimming takes 6 bases off V and 7 bases off J; junction bases not matched to a gene: 15.